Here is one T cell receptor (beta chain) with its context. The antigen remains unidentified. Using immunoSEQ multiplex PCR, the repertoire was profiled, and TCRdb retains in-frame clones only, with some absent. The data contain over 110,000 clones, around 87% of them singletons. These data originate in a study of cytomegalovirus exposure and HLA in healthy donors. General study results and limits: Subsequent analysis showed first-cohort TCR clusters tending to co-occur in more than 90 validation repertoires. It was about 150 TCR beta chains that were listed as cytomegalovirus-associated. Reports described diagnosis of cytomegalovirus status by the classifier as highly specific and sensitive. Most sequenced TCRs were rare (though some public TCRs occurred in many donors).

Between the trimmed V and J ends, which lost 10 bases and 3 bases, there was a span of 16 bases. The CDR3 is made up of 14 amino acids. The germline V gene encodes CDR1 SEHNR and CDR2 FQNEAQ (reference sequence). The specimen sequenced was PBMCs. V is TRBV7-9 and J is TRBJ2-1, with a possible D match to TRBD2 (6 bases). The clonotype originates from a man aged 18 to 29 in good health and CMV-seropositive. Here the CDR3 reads CAIPSTRDYNEQFF. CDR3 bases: TGTGCCATACCATCGACTAGAGACTACAATGAGCAGTTCTTC.